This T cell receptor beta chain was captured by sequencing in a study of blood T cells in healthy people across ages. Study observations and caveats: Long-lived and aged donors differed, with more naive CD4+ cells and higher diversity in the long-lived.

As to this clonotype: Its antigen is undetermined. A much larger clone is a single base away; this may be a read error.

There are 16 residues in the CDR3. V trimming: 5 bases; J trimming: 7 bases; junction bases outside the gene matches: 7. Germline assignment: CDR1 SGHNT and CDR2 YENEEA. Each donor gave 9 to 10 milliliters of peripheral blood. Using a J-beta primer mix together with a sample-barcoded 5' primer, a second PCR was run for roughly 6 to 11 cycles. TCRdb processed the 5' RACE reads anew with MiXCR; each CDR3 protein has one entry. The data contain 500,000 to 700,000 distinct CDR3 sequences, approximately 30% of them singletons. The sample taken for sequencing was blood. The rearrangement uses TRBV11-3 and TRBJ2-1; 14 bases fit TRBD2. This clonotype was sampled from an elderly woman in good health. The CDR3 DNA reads TGTGCCAGCAGCAGAGGACTAGCGGGGGGTCCGAATGAGCAGTTCTTC. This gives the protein CASSRGLAGGPNEQFF.